This TCR beta chain was identified during a study of cytomegalovirus exposure and HLA in healthy donors. As concerns this clone: What it binds is unknown.

PCR employed 60 Vbeta and 13 Jbeta primers. Repertoires were generated with immunoSEQ multiplex PCR, while TCRdb's copy carries only in-frame clones and drops some. The sample holds 60,000 to 70,000 clones, 80% to 90% seen once. General study results and limits: Solely CMV serostatus was available to characterize immune exposure.

V shed 5 bases and J 7 bases; nucleotides not matched to a gene: 6. The V gene's germline CDR1 is LNHDA and CDR2 SQIVND (reference sequence). The CDR3 is 14 amino acids. V and J are TRBV19 and TRBJ2-1, with 9 bases fitting TRBD2. This receptor was obtained from a woman in her twenties or thirties in good health and CMV-seronegative. Sequences were obtained from PBMCs. CDR3 amino acids: CASSLSGGRNEQFF. CDR3 DNA: TGTGCCAGTAGTCTTAGCGGGGGTAGGAATGAGCAGTTCTTC.